A single sample is the source of the 32 T cell receptor beta chains below, sequenced in a study of blood T cell repertoires in COVID-19. Profiling relied on immunoSEQ multiplex PCR, and the TCRdb table lists in-frame clones only, not all of them. The sample includes around 20,000 clones, roughly nine tenths of them seen just once. Sequencing used peripheral blood. These TCRs come from a human donor with active COVID-19. The donor label of this sample is uncertain.

This sequence joins TRBV24-1 and TRBJ2-5; 8 bases are a match to TRBD1. With 4 bases clipped from V and 2 bases from J, the junction kept 14 bases outside the gene matches. The CDR3 is made up of 18 amino acids. The V gene's germline CDR1 is KGHDR and CDR2 SFDVKD. Here the CDR3 DNA reads TGTGCCACCAGTGACTCTGGGCCCGGGACAGGTGATCAAGAGACCCAGTACTTC. Its protein is CATSDSGPGTGDQETQYF.

The J gene is TRBJ1-2, the V gene TRBV19; the D gene is possibly TRBD1 (5 bases). The CDR3 spans 12 residues. The germline V and J ends were trimmed by 5 bases and 4 bases, with 8 bases remaining between them. Looked up from germline, CDR1 is LNHDA and CDR2 is SQIVND (reference sequence). CDR3 in DNA: TGTGCCAGTAGTTCAAGGGGCTATGGCTACACCTTC. Translating it yields CASSSRGYGYTF.

The gene calls are TRBV11-2 and TRBJ2-5; D is perhaps TRBD1 (6 bases). Trimming took off 3 bases at V and 3 bases at J, with 11 bases between the two ends. CDR1 is SGHAT and CDR2 is FQNNGV in the germline V gene. CDR3 size: 14 residues. The CDR3 DNA sequence: TGTGCCAGCAGCTTTGATTACAGGGAAGAGACCCAGTACTTC. It is translated as CASSFDYREETQYF. Drawing the rest from reference TRBV11-2 and TRBJ2-5, the complete variable domain is EAGVAQSPRYKIIEKRQSVAFWCNPISGHATLYWYQQILGQGPKLLIQFQNNGVVDDSQLPKDRFSAERLKGVDSTLKIQPAKLEDSAVYLCASSFDYREETQYFGPGTRLLVL.

This chain uses TRBV7-6 with TRBJ1-5; no reliable D call. There are 19 residues in the CDR3. Germline CDR1 is SGHVS and CDR2 is FNYEAQ. Trimming pared 0 bases from V and 3 bases from J, leaving 21 bases between. For the CDR3, the DNA is TGTGCCAGCAGCTTAGCGGGCCAGTACGTGGTACTGGTCAATCAGCCCCAGCATTTT. It encodes CASSLAGQYVVLVNQPQHF.

This clone came up a few times. DNA for the CDR3: TGTGCCAGCTCAACGACAGGGGAGGGTCAGCCCCAGCATTTT. The encoded protein is CASSTTGEGQPQHF. The chain couples TRBV18 to TRBJ1-5; 8 nucleotides agree with TRBD1. Losses at the gene ends were 5 bases for V and 6 bases for J; bases not matched to a gene: 6. CDR3 length equals 14 residues. Germline CDR1 reads KGHSH; CDR2 reads LQKENI.

This clone was seen a single time. The V gene is TRBV5-1, the J gene TRBJ2-1; 9 bases agree with TRBD2. Germline V gene sequence: CDR1 SGHRS, CDR2 YFSETQ. With V trimmed by 4 bases and J by 6 bases, 8 bases remained unmatched. The CDR3 has 15 residues. The CDR3 DNA reads as TGCGCCAGCAGCCCGACTAGCGGTTCTCCCAATGAGCAGTTCTTC. Amino acid sequence: CASSPTSGSPNEQFF.

For the CDR3, the DNA is TGTGCCAGCATTGGACACCTTATGGGCCGAGCCAAAAACATTCAGTACTTC. Translation: CASIGHLMGRAKNIQYF. The chain carries TRBV2 and TRBJ2-4; the D gene is possibly TRBD1 (5 bases). CDR3 length equals 17 residues. The germline CDR1 and CDR2 sequences are SNHLY and FYNNEI. V was clipped by 7 bases and J by 0 bases, with 19 bases between them.

The chain recombines TRBV10-3 with TRBJ2-1; TRBD1 might be the D (7 bases). The germline V gene has CDR1 ENHRY and CDR2 SYGVKD. Trimming stripped 10 bases from V and 7 bases from J, with 20 bases between. The length of the CDR3 is 14 residues. The CDR3 bases are TGTGCCACGTACAGGGGTAGGGAGGAGAATGAGCAGTTCTTC. Residues: CATYRGREENEQFF.

The V and J genes are TRBV4-2 and TRBJ1-2; the D gene is possibly TRBD1 (5 bases). The germline V gene encodes CDR1 LGHNA and CDR2 YNFKEQ. Trimming took 3 bases from V and 1 from J, leaving 6 bases between them. This CDR3 region has 13 residues. This chain's CDR3 is CASSQTDNYGYTF. CDR3 nucleotide sequence: TGTGCCAGCAGCCAGACAGATAACTATGGCTACACCTTC.

V and J are TRBV5-1 and TRBJ2-5; 11 bases agree with TRBD2. The CDR3 spans 16 residues. The germline V gene encodes CDR1 SGHRS and CDR2 YFSETQ. Trimming removed 3 bases from V and 1 base from J; junction bases left unmatched: 5. CDR3 amino acids: CASSSLAGGTQETQYF. CDR3 sequence (DNA): TGCGCCAGCAGCTCGTTAGCGGGGGGGACCCAAGAGACCCAGTACTTC. Drawing the rest from reference TRBV5-1 and TRBJ2-5, the complete variable domain is KAGVTQTPRYLIKTRGQQVTLSCSPISGHRSVSWYQQTPGQGLQFLFEYFSETQRNKGNFPGRFSGRQFSNSRSEMNVSTLELGDSALYLCASSSLAGGTQETQYFGPGTRLLVL.

This chain uses TRBV30 with TRBJ2-2, with D maybe TRBD1 (5 bases). Trimming took off 2 bases at V and 7 bases at J, with 14 bases between the two ends. The CDR3 loop spans 14 amino acids. Germline CDR1 reads GTSNPN; CDR2 reads SVGIG (reference sequence). The CDR3 region is CAWSLGLSLGELFF. The CDR3, as DNA: TGTGCCTGGAGTTTGGGGCTCTCTCTCGGGGAGCTGTTTTTT. The whole variable domain, remainder taken from reference TRBV30 and TRBJ2-2, is SQTIHQWPATLVQPVGSPLSLECTVEGTSNPNLYWYRQAAGRGLQLLFYSVGIGQISSEVPQNLSASRPQDRQFILSSKKLLLSDSGFYLCAWSLGLSLGELFFGEGSRLTVL.

This chain connects TRBV6-5 to TRBJ2-5; 8 nucleotides match TRBD1. V was pared by 6 bases and J by 1 base, with 1 base of the junction left unmatched. Germline V gene data show CDR1 as MNHEY and CDR2 as SVGAGI. This CDR3 is 13 amino acids long. This CDR3 reads CASSTGGQETQYF. The CDR3 DNA reads as TGTGCCAGCAGCACAGGGGGCCAAGAGACCCAGTACTTC.

In DNA form, the CDR3 reads TGTGCCATCAGTGAGGATGGGAAGGGGCCTACCCTCTATGGCTACACCTTC. It specifies CAISEDGKGPTLYGYTF. This sequence joins TRBV10-3 and TRBJ1-2; D perhaps matches TRBD1 (5 bases). V lost 2 bases and J 4 bases, leaving 20 bases between the germline ends. This CDR3 region has 17 residues. The germline V gene has CDR1 ENHRY and CDR2 SYGVKD.

The CDR3 protein is CASSQQPGLAGVSSTGELFF. The CDR3 bases are TGTGCCAGCAGCCAGCAACCGGGACTAGCGGGAGTTAGTTCCACCGGGGAGCTGTTTTTT. The chain uses TRBV4-2 and TRBJ2-2; TRBD2 matches at 14 bases. In germline, CDR1 is LGHNA, CDR2 YNFKEQ. The ends lost 3 bases at V and 4 bases at J; junction bases unmatched: 13. The CDR3 runs 20 residues.

The gene calls are TRBV7-2 and TRBJ2-7; the D gene is possibly TRBD2 (6 bases). The V end was cut by 1 base, the J end by 5 bases, with 15 bases between. Germline V gene sequence: CDR1 SGHTA, CDR2 FQGNSA. The CDR3 consists of 15 residues. The DNA of the CDR3 is TGTGCCAGCAGCTTAGGCGGGACGGCGACCCACGAGCAGTACTTC. It specifies CASSLGGTATHEQYF.

V usage is TRBV6-1 and J usage is TRBJ2-3; a possible D gene is TRBD2 (6 bases). The V end was cut by 2 bases, the J end by 4 bases, with 10 bases between. Germline lookup yields CDR1 MNHNS and CDR2 SASEGT. The CDR3 extends over 14 amino acids. The CDR3: CASSEWSGADTQYF. The CDR3 DNA is TGTGCCAGCAGTGAATGGTCGGGGGCAGATACGCAGTATTTT.

This clone occurred once. This chain uses TRBV20-1 with TRBJ2-2; 11 bases fit TRBD2. Losses at the gene ends were 3 bases for V and 5 bases for J; bases not matched to a gene: 2. The CDR3 consists of 14 residues. Per germline, CDR1 DFQATT and CDR2 SNEGSKA (reference sequence). CDR3 sequence (DNA): TGCAGTGCTAGTGTAGCGGGGGGGACCGGGGAGCTGTTTTTT. It yields the protein CSASVAGGTGELFF.

V usage is TRBV5-1 and J usage is TRBJ1-4; possible D gene TRBD1, 5 bases. With 0 bases removed from V and 1 base from J, the gap between germline ends came to 10 bases. This CDR3 comprises 16 residues. CDR1 and CDR2 (germline): SGHRS, YFSETQ. For the CDR3, the DNA is TGCGCCAGCAGCTTGGCCGTTCAGGGAACTAATGAAAAACTGTTTTTT. It translates to CASSLAVQGTNEKLFF.

A few counts support this clone. This CDR3 is CASSLDYTGELFF. In DNA, the CDR3 is TGCGCCAGCAGCTTGGACTACACCGGGGAGCTGTTTTTT. The chain couples TRBV5-1 to TRBJ2-2; no firm D call. This CDR3 has 13 residues. Germline V gene lookup returns CDR1 SGHRS and CDR2 YFSETQ. The V gene lost 0 bases and the J gene lost 3 bases, with 3 bases spanning the gap.

The rearrangement uses TRBV5-6 and TRBJ1-2; 7 bases are a match to TRBD1. The CDR3 is made up of 16 amino acids. Germline CDR1 and CDR2: SGHDT and YYEEEE. With V trimmed by 4 bases and J by 0 bases, 9 bases remained unmatched. The CDR3 spells CASSPPVQGANYGYTF. Here the CDR3 DNA reads TGTGCCAGCAGCCCGCCAGTGCAGGGGGCTAACTATGGCTACACCTTC.

V gene TRBV12-5 combines with J gene TRBJ2-7; 10 positions agree with TRBD1. Germline loops: CDR1 LGHNT, CDR2 FRNRAP. V shed 8 bases, J shed 5 bases, and the junction held 9 bases outside the gene matches. CDR3 size: 14 residues. The DNA of the CDR3 is TGTGCTAGTCTGGTCGGGACAGGGGCCCACGAGCAGTACTTC. It specifies CASLVGTGAHEQYF.

CDR3 residues: CASSLGRRNQPQHF. CDR3 sequence (DNA): TGTGCCAGCAGTTTAGGCAGGAGGAATCAGCCCCAGCATTTT. J is TRBJ1-5 and V is TRBV28; D not certain. Germline CDR1 MDHEN, CDR2 SYDVKM. The CDR3 runs to 14 residues. The ends were cut back, 2 bases at V and 4 bases at J, with 9 bases in the middle.

The rearrangement uses TRBV11-3 and TRBJ1-1, with TRBD1 as a possible D gene (6 bases). Trimming took off 3 bases at V and 1 base at J, with 18 bases between the two ends. Germline V gene sequence: CDR1 SGHNT, CDR2 YENEEA. The CDR3 covers 17 residues. The chain's CDR3 is CASSFKLTGKRNTEAFF. The DNA of the CDR3 is TGTGCCAGCAGCTTCAAACTTACAGGGAAACGGAACACTGAAGCTTTCTTT.

The V and J genes are TRBV11-3 and TRBJ2-1; 9 nucleotides agree with TRBD2. The length of the CDR3 is 16 residues. Germline CDR1 reads SGHNT; CDR2 reads YENEEA. After removal of 10 bases from V and 2 bases from J, the junction contained 12 bases not matched to a gene. The CDR3 protein is CATAGASGTPYNEQFF. For the CDR3, the DNA is TGTGCCACCGCAGGGGCTAGCGGGACCCCCTACAATGAGCAGTTCTTC.

The chain recombines TRBV7-8 with TRBJ2-2, with D possibly TRBD2 on 5 matching bases. V was shortened by 6 bases and J by 0 bases, with 8 bases between the two germline ends. The CDR3 spans 14 residues. CDR1 is SGHVS and CDR2 is FQNEAQ in the germline V gene. The DNA of the CDR3 is TGTGCCAGCAGATCCGGGACGAACACCGGGGAGCTGTTTTTT. Translating it yields CASRSGTNTGELFF. The complete variable domain, with remaining parts taken from reference TRBV7-8 and TRBJ2-2, reads GAGVSQSPRYKVAKRGQDVALRCDPISGHVSLFWYQQALGQGPEFLTYFQNEAQLDKSGLPSDRFFAERPEGSVSTLKIQRTQQEDSAVYLCASRSGTNTGELFFGEGSRLTVL.

The genes are TRBV2 and TRBJ1-6, with 7 bases fitting TRBD1. The CDR3 length is 14 residues. V gave up 8 bases and J gave up 0 bases; unmatched junction bases: 1. The germline V gene encodes CDR1 SNHLY and CDR2 FYNNEI. DNA for the CDR3: TGTGCCAGCGGGGACAGCTCCTATAATTCACCCCTCCACTTT. Protein: CASGDSSYNSPLHF.

This chain links TRBV15 with TRBJ1-4; the match to TRBD1 covers 7 bases. From germline, CDR1 is LNHNV and CDR2 YYDKDF (reference sequence). This CDR3 is 17 amino acids long. The V segment lost 4 bases and the J segment 2 bases; nucleotides outside the gene matches: 10. The CDR3 region has the DNA TGTGCCACCAGCACTAGACAGGGTGGGACTACTAATGAAAAACTGTTTTTT. Translation gives CATSTRQGGTTNEKLFF. The full variable domain, completed using reference TRBV15 and TRBJ1-4, is DAMVIQNPRYQVTQFGKPVTLSCSQTLNHNVMYWYQQKSSQAPKLLFHYYDKDFNNEADTPDNFQSRRPNTSFCFLDIRSPGLGDTAMYLCATSTRQGGTTNEKLFFGSGTQLSVL.

This chain's CDR3 is CASSLPNNNEQFF. DNA of the CDR3: TGTGCCAGCAGCTTACCCAACAACAATGAGCAGTTCTTC. The V and J genes are TRBV7-3 and TRBJ2-1; D unclear. Trimming cost V 2 bases and J 5 bases, with 7 bases left between them. Germline CDR1 and CDR2: SGHTA and FQGTGA. There are 13 residues in the CDR3. Using reference TRBV7-3 and TRBJ2-1 for the parts outside the CDR3, the full variable domain is GAGVSQTPSNKVTEKGKYVELRCDPISGHTALYWYRQSLGQGPEFLIYFQGTGAADDSGLPNDRFFAVRPEGSVSTLKIQRTERGDSAVYLCASSLPNNNEQFFGPGTRLTVL.

The rearrangement uses TRBV28 and TRBJ1-5; TRBD1 aligns across 7 bases. V lost 5 bases to trimming and J lost 4 bases; unmatched junction nucleotides: 11. This CDR3 is built from 16 residues. Germline V gives CDR1 MDHEN, CDR2 SYDVKM. The CDR3 here is CASSPALARGNQPQHF. CDR3 in DNA: TGTGCCAGCAGTCCCGCCCTCGCCAGGGGGAATCAGCCCCAGCATTTT. Using reference TRBV28 and TRBJ1-5 for the parts outside the CDR3, the full variable domain is DVKVTQSSRYLVKRTGEKVFLECVQDMDHENMFWYRQDPGLGLRLIYFSYDVKMKEKGDIPEGYSVSREKKERFSLILESASTNQTSMYLCASSPALARGNQPQHFGDGTRLSIL.

The chain has TRBV11-2 and TRBJ2-3; 7 bases fit TRBD1. The CDR3 spans 14 residues. J gave up 5 bases and V 3 bases, and 5 bases lay outside the gene matches. CDR1 SGHAT and CDR2 FQNNGV come from the germline V gene. The CDR3 here is CASSLGPGGDTQYF. The DNA of the CDR3 is TGTGCCAGCAGCTTGGGCCCAGGGGGAGATACGCAGTATTTT.

The rearrangement links TRBV5-4 to TRBJ1-2; D may be TRBD1 (5 bases). The V gene's germline CDR1 is SGHNT and CDR2 YYREEE (reference sequence). The CDR3 loop spans 15 amino acids. Trimming took 0 bases from V and 5 from J, leaving 14 bases between them. The CDR3 spells CASSLGAGLQYGYTF. The CDR3 region has the DNA TGTGCCAGCAGCTTGGGGGCGGGGCTTCAATATGGCTACACCTTC.

The V and J genes are TRBV14 and TRBJ1-2; a weak D match, TRBD1 (5 bases). Germline loops: CDR1 SGHDN, CDR2 FVKESK. This CDR3 contains 13 residues. V was cut by 1 base and J by 4 bases, with 7 bases left in between. The CDR3 loop reads CASSQGGGYGYTF. The DNA for the CDR3 is TGTGCCAGCAGCCAAGGGGGGGGCTATGGCTACACCTTC.